This T cell receptor (beta chain) was obtained from a study of cytomegalovirus exposure and HLA in healthy donors. Use of 60 Vbeta and 13 Jbeta primers characterized the PCR. Profiling relied on immunoSEQ multiplex PCR, and the TCRdb table lists in-frame clones only, not all of them. The sample records 150,000 or so clones, around 79% being singletons. Germline lookup yields CDR1 SGHNT and CDR2 YYREEE (reference sequence). Trimming at V came to 6 bases and at J to 7 bases, leaving 9 bases not matched to a gene. The CDR3 spans 14 residues. This clone is a singleton in its sample. The antigen remains unidentified. General observations from the study: For most TCR beta V segments, an earlier analysis put the productive rate at about 87% or about 30% of the time.

This sequence joins TRBV5-4 and TRBJ1-2, with TRBD1 identical over 10 bases. Source material: PBMCs. This TCR was sampled from a man aged 25 to 40 in good health and CMV-seropositive. The CDR3 nucleotides are TGTGCCAGCATCAAGACAGGGGGCCTTGGTGGCTACACCTTC. This encodes CASIKTGGLGGYTF.